These 11 T cell receptor beta chains share one sample of origin, sequenced in a study of T cell responses to AZD1222 COVID-19 vaccine (dated by TCRdb to about 2021). This specimen's time point label, interpreted: baseline before first vaccination. The library was built by means of the immunoSEQ multiplex PCR assay. TCRdb's version of the immuneACCESS table is confined to in-frame rearrangements and falls short of the full clone set. An unresolved V gene accounts for under half of the shortfall where checked; the remainder is of unknown origin. This sample holds 85,000 to 110,000 clones; over 75% were observed only once. Roughly 20% of the sample is taken by the ten largest. Here the sequenced sample was peripheral blood, taken on day 0 of AZD1222 vaccination. The receptors derive from an adult in good health.

V usage is TRBV6-5 and J usage is TRBJ2-7; tentatively, D is TRBD1 (5 bases). The germline V and J ends were trimmed by 11 bases and 3 bases, with 17 bases remaining between them. The CDR3 loop spans 13 amino acids. Germline CDR1 reads MNHEY; CDR2 reads SVGAGI. CDR3 region: CASSPWGSYEQYF. The CDR3 nucleotides read TGTGCCTCCTCTCCGTGGGGCAGCTACGAGCAGTACTTC.

This chain links TRBV19 with TRBJ1-5; no definite D call. Trimming took 7 bases from V and 1 from J, leaving 14 bases between them. The CDR3 has 15 amino acids. The germline CDR1 and CDR2 sequences are LNHDA and SQIVND (reference sequence). The CDR3: CASTPLVGSNQPQHF. The CDR3 nucleotides are TGTGCCAGTACCCCATTGGTGGGCAGCAATCAGCCCCAGCATTTT.

V is TRBV29-1 and J is TRBJ2-7; no definite D call. V dropped 7 bases and J dropped 0 bases, with 13 bases sitting between them. There are 13 residues in the CDR3. CDR1 and CDR2 from the germline V gene are SQVTM and ANQGSEA. CDR3 sequence reads: CSGQGYSSYEQYF. The CDR3 DNA is TGCAGCGGGCAAGGGTATAGCTCCTACGAGCAGTACTTC.

The rearrangement links TRBV7-6 to TRBJ2-2; perhaps TRBD1 as D (5 bases). Germline loops: CDR1 SGHVS, CDR2 FNYEAQ. The CDR3 totals 13 residues. Trimming removed 6 bases from V and 2 bases from J, with 7 bases in between. The CDR3 loop reads CASRGQNTGELFF. For the CDR3, the DNA is TGTGCCAGCAGAGGACAAAACACCGGGGAGCTGTTTTTT.

This chain uses TRBV6-2 or TRBV6-3 with TRBJ1-4; 8 bases are shared with TRBD1. This CDR3 contains 14 residues. J was trimmed by 8 bases and V by 4 bases; bases with no gene match: 6. The germline CDR1 and CDR2 sequences are MNHEY and SVGEGT. The CDR3 nucleotides read TGTGCCAGCAGTTTCACAGGGGGTTTGGAAAAACTGTTTTTT. It encodes CASSFTGGLEKLFF.

In this sample, this clone turned up a few times. This sequence joins TRBV7-9 and TRBJ2-7; no firm D call. V was trimmed by 1 base and J by 0 bases, leaving 4 bases between them. Germline assignment: CDR1 SEHNR and CDR2 FQNEAQ (reference sequence). CDR3 size: 13 residues. CDR3: CASSLDASYEQYF. DNA for the CDR3: TGTGCCAGCAGCTTAGATGCCTCCTACGAGCAGTACTTC. Based on the CDR3 plus reference TRBV7-9 and TRBJ2-7, the full variable domain is DTGVSQNPRHKITKRGQNVTFRCDPISEHNRLYWYRQTLGQGPEFLTYFQNEAQLEKSRLLSDRFSAERPKGSFSTLEIQRTEQGDSAMYLCASSLDASYEQYFGPGTRLTVT.

The chain has TRBV5-8 and TRBJ1-5; tentatively, D is TRBD1 (6 bases). Germline values: CDR1 SGHTS, CDR2 YDEGEE. CDR3 length: 14 amino acids. V was trimmed by 4 bases and J by 9 bases, leaving 17 bases between them. The CDR3 coding sequence is TGTGCCAGCAGCCCGGAGGGGGGATCACGGCCCCAGCATTTT. Translated, it gives CASSPEGGSRPQHF. Full variable domain (missing parts from reference TRBV5-8 and TRBJ1-5): EAGVTQSPTHLIKTRGQQATLRCSPISGHTSVYWYQQALGLGLQFLLWYDEGEERNRGNFPPRFSGRQFPNYSSELNVNALELEDSALYLCASSPEGGSRPQHFGDGTRLSIL.

This chain connects TRBV12-5 to TRBJ1-2; perhaps TRBD1 as D (6 bases). V lost 7 bases and J lost 0, with 27 bases in between. Germline CDR1 LGHNT, CDR2 FRNRAP. The CDR3 extends over 19 amino acids. CDR3 DNA sequence: TGTGCTAGTGTCCTGAAAGGGGGTCTTCGGACGCCCGCTAACTATGGCTACACCTTC. Protein: CASVLKGGLRTPANYGYTF. Full variable domain (remainder filled in from reference TRBV12-5 and TRBJ1-2): DARVTQTPRHKVTEMGQEVTMRCQPILGHNTVFWYRQTMMQGLELLAYFRNRAPLDDSGMPKDRFSAEMPDATLATLKIQPSEPRDSAVYFCASVLKGGLRTPANYGYTFGSGTRLTVV.

The chain combines TRBV6-5 with TRBJ1-3, with D unclear. Trimming shortened V by 0 bases and J by 0 bases, and 9 bases separated the two germline ends. This CDR3 has 16 residues. Germline lookup yields CDR1 MNHEY and CDR2 SVGAGI. CDR3 coding DNA: TGTGCCAGCAGTTACTCAGACGGCTACTCTGGAAACACCATATATTTT. It codes for CASSYSDGYSGNTIYF.

As regards this clone: Other DNA sequences in this specimen translate into the identical CDR3. The J gene is TRBJ1-3, the V gene TRBV7-9, with D unclear. The CDR3 consists of 13 residues. Trimming pared 1 base from V and 3 bases from J, leaving 4 bases between. Per the germline V gene, CDR1 is SEHNR and CDR2 is FQNEAQ (reference sequence). As DNA, the CDR3 is TGTGCCAGCAGCTTAGGCAGTGGAAACACCATATATTTT. Residues: CASSLGSGNTIYF.

J is TRBJ2-7 and V is TRBV5-1; no reliable D call. Per the germline V gene, CDR1 is SGHRS and CDR2 is YFSETQ. CDR3 size: 15 residues. The V gene lost 7 bases and the J gene lost 0 bases, with 17 bases spanning the gap. CDR3 sequence (DNA): TGCGCCAGCCGCCTTAGGGATTCAAGCTCCTACGAGCAGTACTTC. This translates into CASRLRDSSSYEQYF.